This T cell receptor (beta chain) was recorded in a study of T cells in Graves' hyperthyroidism and ophthalmopathy. Germline V gene data show CDR1 as MDHEN and CDR2 as SYDVKM. V lost 6 bases to trimming and J lost 3 bases; unmatched junction nucleotides: 8. CDR3 length equals 15 residues. Template material for amplifying TCR beta CDR3 regions consisted of RNA transcripts. In the first-round RT-PCR of the TCR CDR3, the HTBI primer set was used. TCRdb reanalysed the multiplex PCR reads using MiXCR and keeps one entry per CDR3 protein. The data contain almost 350,000 distinct CDR3 sequences, roughly 18% of them seen just once; the ten biggest clones take up around 16%. The study, taken as a whole, reports: Blood shared most expanded thyroid clonotypes above 0.001. By a 13 V-J model, ophthalmopathy was set apart from stable hyperthyroidism.

This clonotype was found many times. Its antigen remains unknown. Individuals with ophthalmopathy presented a Clinical Activity Score of at least 3, a NOSPECS grade of at least 4 and a duration under 3 months. The sequencing sample was made of blood. The chain recombines TRBV28 with TRBJ1-1; the match to TRBD1 covers 9 bases. The receptor was isolated from a woman in her thirties or forties with Graves' ophthalmopathy. CDR3 DNA sequence: TGTGCCAGCAGCCCCCGACAGGGGGTTTACACTGAAGCTTTCTTT. Translating gives CASSPRQGVYTEAFF.